The 23 T cell receptor beta chains listed next were all sequenced from one sample in a study of identical twins. Each CDR3 protein gets one entry after TCRdb re-called the 5' RACE reads with MiXCR. The sample consists of about 790,000 distinct CDR3 sequences, about 20% of them appearing once. These data were likewise used in another study, on T cells expressing NK-cell markers.

Sequencing was carried out using PBMCs. These receptors were taken from a woman aged 18-29 years in good health.

The sample holds a few counts of this clonotype. The genes are TRBV24-1 and TRBJ2-3; possibly TRBD2 for D (6 bases). V dropped 3 bases and J dropped 1 base, with 13 bases sitting between them. CDR1 and CDR2 (germline): KGHDR, SFDVKD. CDR3 size: 16 residues. The CDR3 DNA sequence: TGTGCCACCAGTGATGGAGGGAGGTTCGGCACAGATACGCAGTATTTT. Its translation: CATSDGGRFGTDTQYF.

This clonotype turned up a few times. The V and J genes are TRBV15 and TRBJ2-4, with no clear D. V shed 1 base and J shed 2 bases, with 6 bases lying between them. From germline, CDR1 is LNHNV and CDR2 YYDKDF (reference sequence). The CDR3 contains 14 residues. The CDR3 sequence is CATSRGPSKNIQYF. The CDR3, as DNA: TGTGCCACCAGCAGAGGCCCCTCCAAAAACATTCAGTACTTC.

This clonotype is a singleton in its sample. The chain joins TRBV6-1 to TRBJ2-1; 12 nucleotides agree with TRBD1. The CDR3 is 14 amino acids. After removal of 6 bases from V and 13 bases from J, the junction contained 10 bases not matched to a gene. Germline CDR1 reads MNHNS; CDR2 reads SASEGT. The CDR3 DNA sequence: TGTGCCAGCAGCGACGGTGGGGGGACAGGGGGCCAGTTCTTC. Its protein product is CASSDGGGTGGQFF.

This clonotype was seen a few times. The chain carries TRBV4-3 and TRBJ2-3; 10 bases agree with TRBD2. Germline V gene data show CDR1 as LGHNA and CDR2 as YSLEER. The CDR3 contains 16 residues. V lost 0 bases to trimming and J lost 5 bases; unmatched junction nucleotides: 5. The CDR3 DNA reads TGCGCCAGCAGCCAAGATCCTAGCGGGAGATTAGATACGCAGTATTTT. Its translation: CASSQDPSGRLDTQYF.

This clonotype showed up just a few times. The V call is TRBV18, the J call TRBJ2-5, with D uncertain. Deletions cut 3 bases from V and 5 bases from J, with 16 bases between. Germline V gene data show CDR1 as KGHSH and CDR2 as LQKENI. The CDR3 runs 15 residues. The DNA of the CDR3 is TGTGCCAGCTCACCTCGGACCGATGCCGATGAGACCCAGTACTTC. This translates into CASSPRTDADETQYF. Drawing the rest from reference TRBV18 and TRBJ2-5, the complete variable domain is NAGVMQNPRHLVRRRGQEARLRCSPMKGHSHVYWYRQLPEEGLKFMVYLQKENIIDESGMPKERFSAEFPKEGPSILRIQQVVRGDSAAYFCASSPRTDADETQYFGPGTRLLVL.

The chain employs TRBV7-9 and TRBJ2-7; D gene uncertain. The CDR3 loop spans 11 amino acids. Trimming stripped 7 bases from V and 4 bases from J, with 8 bases between. Germline V gives CDR1 SEHNR, CDR2 FQNEAQ (reference sequence). The CDR3 coding sequence is TGTGCCAGCACCAGTTGGTACGAGCAGTACTTC. Its protein product is CASTSWYEQYF.

V gene TRBV12-3 or TRBV12-4 combines with J gene TRBJ2-3; perhaps D is TRBD1 or TRBD2 (5 bases each). The CDR3 sequence is 14 residues long. The germline V and J ends were trimmed by 5 bases and 4 bases, with 13 bases remaining between them. CDR3 region: CASSPPGGADTQYF. The CDR3, as DNA: TGTGCCAGCAGTCCCCCTGGGGGTGCAGATACGCAGTATTTT.

The rearrangement links TRBV5-1 to TRBJ1-1; tentatively, D is TRBD1 (5 bases). This CDR3 is 14 amino acids long. Germline values: CDR1 SGHRS, CDR2 YFSETQ. The V end lost 6 bases, the J end lost 1 base, and 13 bases lay between the germline ends. CDR3 in amino acids: CASKQAGGNTEAFF. The CDR3 DNA reads as TGCGCCAGCAAACAGGCGGGGGGGAACACTGAAGCTTTCTTT. The complete variable domain, with remaining parts taken from reference TRBV5-1 and TRBJ1-1, reads KAGVTQTPRYLIKTRGQQVTLSCSPISGHRSVSWYQQTPGQGLQFLFEYFSETQRNKGNFPGRFSGRQFSNSRSEMNVSTLELGDSALYLCASKQAGGNTEAFFGQGTRLTVV.

The sample holds a few counts of this clonotype. The gene calls are TRBV12-3 or TRBV12-4 and TRBJ2-7; D unresolved. V was trimmed by 2 bases and J by 3 bases, leaving 8 bases between them. The CDR3 is 13 amino acids. The CDR3 is CASSLRQFYEQYF. The CDR3 DNA reads TGTGCCAGCAGTTTACGGCAGTTCTACGAGCAGTACTTC.

The chain links TRBV9 to TRBJ2-7; D tentatively reads TRBD1 or TRBD2 (5 bases each). The length of the CDR3 is 12 residues. Per the germline V gene, CDR1 is SGDLS and CDR2 is YYNGEE. Trimming took 0 bases from V and 9 from J, leaving 10 bases between them. CDR3 bases: TGTGCCAGCAGCGTAGAGGCAGGGAGGCAGTACTTC. Amino acid sequence: CASSVEAGRQYF. The whole variable domain, remainder taken from reference TRBV9 and TRBJ2-7, is DSGVTQTPKHLITATGQRVTLRCSPRSGDLSVYWYQQSLDQGLQFLIQYYNGEERAKGNILERFSAQQFPDLHSELNLSSLELGDSALYFCASSVEAGRQYFGPGTRLTVT.

This clonotype has just a few counts. This chain uses TRBV7-2 with TRBJ2-5; TRBD2 agrees at 11 bases. This CDR3 contains 15 residues. V lost 3 bases and J lost 6; bases outside the gene matches: 6. Germline CDR1 reads SGHTA; CDR2 reads FQGNSA. For the CDR3, the DNA is TGTGCCAGCAGCTTTACTAGCGGGAGTATAAAGACCCAGTACTTC. Encoded protein: CASSFTSGSIKTQYF.

J is TRBJ2-6 and V is TRBV30; 7 bases line up with TRBD1. Germline V gene lookup returns CDR1 GTSNPN and CDR2 SVGIG (reference sequence). V lost 2 bases to trimming and J lost 3 bases; unmatched junction nucleotides: 4. The CDR3 has 15 amino acids. The CDR3 sequence is CAWSIPGGGANVLTF. The CDR3 DNA reads as TGTGCCTGGAGTATTCCAGGGGGTGGGGCCAACGTCCTGACTTTC.

In this sample, this clonotype turned up a few times. J is TRBJ2-1 and V is TRBV4-2; D remains unclear. Germline CDR1 and CDR2: LGHNA and YNFKEQ. The CDR3 sequence is 11 residues long. V lost 2 bases, J lost 8 bases, and 4 bases lay in between. In nucleotides, the CDR3 is TGTGCCAGCAGCCAATCCTATGAGCAGTTCTTC. Protein sequence: CASSQSYEQFF.

The V and J genes are TRBV12-3 or TRBV12-4 and TRBJ1-2, with TRBD1 as a possible D gene (6 bases). The V end was cut by 4 bases, the J end by 6 bases, with 12 bases between. The CDR3 consists of 13 residues. The CDR3 is CASSSQGENGYTF. CDR3 sequence (DNA): TGTGCCAGCAGTTCACAGGGTGAAAATGGCTACACCTTC.

This clonotype was counted only a few times. The chain links TRBV30 to TRBJ2-2; D unclear. The CDR3 length is 13 residues. CDR1 and CDR2 (germline): GTSNPN, SVGIG (reference sequence). The V gene lost 0 bases and the J gene lost 1 base, with 3 bases spanning the gap. The CDR3: CAWSVQNTGELFF. The CDR3 DNA sequence: TGTGCCTGGAGTGTACAGAACACCGGGGAGCTGTTTTTT.

The V call is TRBV20-1, the J call TRBJ2-3, with 11 bases matching TRBD2. This CDR3 comprises 15 residues. The V gene's germline CDR1 is DFQATT and CDR2 SNEGSKA (reference sequence). V lost 4 bases and J lost 7; bases outside the gene matches: 10. The CDR3 loop is CSANGLAGRTNTQYF. CDR3 bases: TGCAGTGCTAATGGACTAGCGGGCCGGACGAATACGCAGTATTTT.

This clonotype came up a few times. The rearrangement uses TRBV6-1 and TRBJ2-5; TRBD2 might be the D (5 bases). This CDR3 comprises 14 residues. V lost 6 bases to trimming and J lost 5 bases, with 16 bases between them. Germline V gene sequence: CDR1 MNHNS, CDR2 SASEGT. DNA for the CDR3: TGTGCCAGCAGGGCCTCGCAGAGGGTGGAGACCCAGTACTTC. Its translation is CASRASQRVETQYF.

The sample holds a few counts of this clonotype. V gene TRBV24-1 combines with J gene TRBJ2-3, with unresolved D. V was clipped by 3 bases and J by 5 bases, with 8 bases between them. Germline CDR1 reads KGHDR; CDR2 reads SFDVKD. CDR3 length: 13 residues. CDR3 amino acids: CATSDPTEDTQYF. The CDR3 DNA reads TGTGCCACCAGTGATCCCACGGAAGATACGCAGTATTTT.

The rearrangement uses TRBV10-3 and TRBJ1-2; D might be TRBD1 (5 bases). Germline CDR1 is ENHRY and CDR2 is SYGVKD. Between the trimmed V and J ends, which lost 2 bases and 8 bases, there was a span of 12 bases. CDR3 size: 13 residues. This CDR3 is CAISETTREGYTF. CDR3 coding DNA: TGTGCCATCAGTGAGACGACCAGGGAAGGCTACACCTTC.

The chain combines TRBV11-2 with TRBJ2-1; D might be TRBD1 (6 bases). Germline V CDR1 and CDR2: SGHAT, FQNNGV. Trimming took 5 bases from V and 10 from J, leaving 12 bases between them. The CDR3 is made up of 12 amino acids. CDR3 amino acids: CASSVTGLEQFF. CDR3 DNA sequence: TGTGCCAGCAGCGTAACAGGGTTAGAGCAGTTCTTC.

The chain links TRBV14 to TRBJ1-1; maybe TRBD1 (5 bases). V was cut by 3 bases and J by 1 base, with 6 bases left in between. The CDR3 length is 13 residues. The germline V gene encodes CDR1 SGHDN and CDR2 FVKESK. CDR3 DNA sequence: TGTGCCAGCAGCCAGAGGGGGAACACTGAAGCTTTCTTT. Protein product: CASSQRGNTEAFF.

V and J are TRBV20-1 and TRBJ2-7; D is ambiguous. Germline V lookup: CDR1 DFQATT, CDR2 SNEGSKA (reference sequence). CDR3 length: 13 amino acids. Deletions cut 0 bases from V and 1 base from J, with 7 bases between. The CDR3 region is CSARDLGSYEQYF. For the CDR3, the DNA is TGCAGTGCTAGAGATCTTGGGTCCTACGAGCAGTACTTC.

This CDR3 is CASSQDPPDTQYF. The CDR3 DNA is TGCGCCAGCAGCCAAGATCCCCCTGATACGCAGTATTTT. This sequence joins TRBV4-3 and TRBJ2-3; D is unclear. CDR3 length equals 13 residues. The V and J ends lost 0 bases and 6 bases respectively, with 7 bases between them. Germline assignment: CDR1 LGHNA and CDR2 YSLEER.